The 20 T cell receptor beta chains in this list originate from one sample, sequenced in a study of identical twins. TCRdb recomputed calls from the 5' RACE reads with MiXCR, one row per CDR3 protein. The table lists a few hundred thousand distinct CDR3 sequences, 9.6% of them singletons. These data were likewise used in another study, on yellow fever vaccine responses in identical twins.

The source material was PBMCs. The receptors derive from a woman under 30 in good health.

This clonotype was picked up a small number of times. The V gene is TRBV18, the J gene TRBJ2-1, with D possibly matching TRBD2 (6 bases). Trimming removed 2 bases from V and 9 bases from J, with 11 bases in between. The CDR3 runs 13 residues. Germline CDR1 reads KGHSH; CDR2 reads LQKENI. This CDR3 reads CASSPTGEAEQFF. The CDR3 DNA sequence: TGTGCCAGCTCACCAACGGGGGAGGCTGAGCAGTTCTTC.

This clonotype was seen ten or more times. V and J are TRBV7-3 and TRBJ2-3; 7 bases are shared with TRBD1. The CDR3 extends over 13 amino acids. From germline, CDR1 is SGHTA and CDR2 FQGTGA. After removal of 4 bases from V and 6 bases from J, the junction contained 4 bases not matched to a gene. CDR3 amino acids: CASSSTGADTQYF. CDR3 coding DNA: TGTGCCAGCAGCTCAACAGGGGCCGATACGCAGTATTTT.

The chain carries TRBV5-5 and TRBJ2-3; the match to TRBD2 covers 7 bases. CDR1 and CDR2 from the germline V gene are SGHKS and YYEKEE (reference sequence). This CDR3 is 17 amino acids long. The junction had 13 bases not matched to a gene; V was cut back by 4 bases and J by 2 bases. The CDR3 reads CASSPSPPLANTDTQYF. CDR3 nucleotides: TGTGCCAGCAGCCCGTCCCCCCCACTAGCGAACACAGATACGCAGTATTTT.

CDR3: CASSPLRLAGGGQETQYF. In DNA, the CDR3 is TGTGCCAGCTCACCTTTGCGGCTAGCGGGAGGGGGTCAAGAGACCCAGTACTTC. The chain uses TRBV18 and TRBJ2-5; 12 nucleotides line up with TRBD2. CDR3 size: 18 residues. With V trimmed by 3 bases and J by 2 bases, 10 bases remained unmatched. Germline CDR1 KGHSH, CDR2 LQKENI.

This clonotype was seen many times. V is TRBV9 and J is TRBJ2-5; 11 bases agree with TRBD2. This CDR3 has 18 residues. V dropped 3 bases and J dropped 4; count of bases not matched to a gene: 14. Germline V gene lookup returns CDR1 SGDLS and CDR2 YYNGEE. In DNA, the CDR3 is TGTGCCAGCAGCGCACAAAGGCCCGGACTAGCGGGTGGAGAGACCCAGTACTTC. This codes for CASSAQRPGLAGGETQYF.

This clonotype was seen repeatedly, ten times or more. The chain links TRBV3-1 to TRBJ2-1, with D perhaps TRBD1 (7 bases). Germline CDR1 reads LGHDT; CDR2 reads YNNKEL (reference sequence). The CDR3 is made up of 14 amino acids. The V and J ends lost 3 bases and 10 bases respectively, with 16 bases between them. The CDR3 bases are TGTGCCAGCAGCCAGCCCGGAGGGGGCGGGGAGCAGTTCTTC. The encoded protein is CASSQPGGGGEQFF.

This chain uses TRBV7-9 with TRBJ2-7; D is undetermined. The germline V gene has CDR1 SEHNR and CDR2 FQNEAQ (reference sequence). V was pared by 5 bases and J by 6 bases, with 17 bases between. The CDR3 length is 14 residues. The CDR3: CASSPGVVRCEQYF. The CDR3 DNA reads TGTGCCAGCAGCCCTGGCGTCGTCCGCTGCGAGCAGTACTTC. The whole variable domain, remainder taken from reference TRBV7-9 and TRBJ2-7, is DTGVSQNPRHKITKRGQNVTFRCDPISEHNRLYWYRQTLGQGPEFLTYFQNEAQLEKSRLLSDRFSAERPKGSFSTLEIQRTEQGDSAMYLCASSPGVVRCEQYFGPGTRLTVT.

This clonotype was seen many times. The chain couples TRBV20-1 to TRBJ2-5; TRBD1 agrees at 7 bases. Germline trimming cut 3 bases from V and 2 bases from J; bases unmatched to any gene: 6. Germline lookup yields CDR1 DFQATT and CDR2 SNEGSKA (reference sequence). The CDR3 contains 14 residues. Here the CDR3 DNA reads TGCAGTGCTAGGCTGACAGGGCGGCAAGAGACCCAGTACTTC. Translating gives CSARLTGRQETQYF.

This clonotype has only a few counts. The V call is TRBV12-3 or TRBV12-4, the J call TRBJ2-7; 8 positions agree with TRBD2. This CDR3 contains 14 residues. The trim removed 6 bases at V and 2 bases at J, leaving 6 bases unmatched. CDR3 loop: CASSNLAGPYEQYF. In DNA form, the CDR3 reads TGTGCCAGCAGCAACCTAGCGGGCCCCTACGAGCAGTACTTC.

The chain employs TRBV29-1 and TRBJ2-3; D remains unclear. Germline lookup yields CDR1 SQVTM and CDR2 ANQGSEA. The CDR3 runs to 13 residues. V lost 3 bases and J 0 bases, leaving 7 bases between the germline ends. DNA of the CDR3: TGCAGCGTTGAGGTGGGGAGCACAGATACGCAGTATTTT. This codes for CSVEVGSTDTQYF.

This clonotype was detected a few times. The V call is TRBV20-1, the J call TRBJ2-1, with D tentatively TRBD1 (6 bases). The CDR3 runs to 13 residues. The V end lost 4 bases, the J end lost 4 bases, and 11 bases lay between the germline ends. Germline V gene lookup returns CDR1 DFQATT and CDR2 SNEGSKA (reference sequence). The CDR3 spells CSAKGDLYNEQFF. The CDR3 DNA follows: TGCAGTGCTAAGGGGGACCTTTACAATGAGCAGTTCTTC.

The chain links TRBV5-1 to TRBJ1-1, with a tentative D call TRBD1 (5 bases). The germline V and J ends were trimmed by 7 bases and 2 bases, with 15 bases remaining between them. The CDR3 runs 14 residues. CDR1 SGHRS and CDR2 YFSETQ come from the germline V gene. CDR3 nucleotides: TGCGCCAGCGCCCCGACGAGGGGTAACACTGAAGCTTTCTTT. Translation gives CASAPTRGNTEAFF.

The chain couples TRBV4-2 to TRBJ2-1, with D unresolved. The CDR3 is 18 amino acids. Germline V lookup: CDR1 LGHNA, CDR2 YNFKEQ. With 1 base removed from V and 5 bases from J, the gap between germline ends came to 21 bases. The CDR3, as DNA: TGTGCCAGCAGCCAAGTCCCCAGGACCCTGCTTACTGACAATGAGCAGTTCTTC. This gives the protein CASSQVPRTLLTDNEQFF.

This clonotype was counted ten times or more. The rearrangement links TRBV6-2 or TRBV6-3 to TRBJ2-5; D is uncertain. The germline gives CDR1 MNHEY, CDR2 SVGEGT. V was shortened by 4 bases and J by 4 bases, with 7 bases between the two germline ends. CDR3 size: 12 residues. CDR3 loop: CASSSRLETQYF. The CDR3 DNA sequence: TGTGCCAGCAGTTCTCGTCTAGAGACCCAGTACTTC.

With regard to this clonotype: Germline is not matched at one junction end, which may reflect a read error. The CDR3 here is CATSAQGDSSFEQYF. The CDR3 bases are TGTGCCACCAGCGCCCAAGGGGACTCCTCCTTCGAGCAGTACTTC. This rearrangement joins TRBV15 to TRBJ2-7, with D possibly being TRBD2 (6 bases). Germline CDR1 is LNHNV and CDR2 is YYDKDF (reference sequence). CDR3 length equals 15 residues.

The chain links TRBV4-1 to TRBJ1-6; maybe TRBD1 (5 bases). The V gene lost 0 bases and the J gene lost 10 bases, with 13 bases spanning the gap. This CDR3 comprises 15 residues. Germline lookup yields CDR1 MGHRA and CDR2 YSYEKL. CDR3 in amino acids: CASSQEGQGGSPLHF. DNA for the CDR3: TGCGCCAGCAGCCAAGAAGGGCAGGGAGGGTCACCCCTCCACTTT.

This clonotype was seen at least ten times. The rearrangement uses TRBV10-3 and TRBJ2-3; 7 nucleotides agree with TRBD2. Looked up from germline, CDR1 is ENHRY and CDR2 is SYGVKD. This CDR3 is 14 amino acids long. The J segment lost 4 bases and the V segment lost 2 bases, leaving 3 bases of the junction unmatched. CDR3 protein: CAISEARGADTQYF. The CDR3 region has the DNA TGTGCCATCAGTGAGGCCCGGGGGGCAGATACGCAGTATTTT.

The genes are TRBV20-1 and TRBJ2-5; D is unclear. This CDR3 is 14 amino acids long. Trimming removed 0 bases at V and 2 bases at J, with 10 bases between. Looked up from germline, CDR1 is DFQATT and CDR2 is SNEGSKA (reference sequence). Here the CDR3 reads CSARDLGEQETQYF. The CDR3, as DNA: TGCAGTGCTAGAGATCTCGGAGAACAAGAGACCCAGTACTTC.

The chain recombines TRBV20-1 with TRBJ2-7; D not certain. Per the germline V gene, CDR1 is DFQATT and CDR2 is SNEGSKA (reference sequence). V was pared by 1 base and J by 0 bases, with 7 bases between. The CDR3 is made up of 13 amino acids. The CDR3 loop reads CSARGVSSYEQYF. The CDR3 DNA reads TGCAGTGCTAGAGGGGTGAGCTCCTACGAGCAGTACTTC.

This chain joins TRBV20-1 and TRBJ2-5; 9 bases are shared with TRBD1. Looked up from germline, CDR1 is DFQATT and CDR2 is SNEGSKA (reference sequence). This CDR3 has 15 amino acids. The V segment lost 5 bases and the J segment 5 bases; nucleotides outside the gene matches: 12. CDR3 sequence reads: CSAAGTGKARETQYF. The CDR3 bases are TGCAGTGCTGCCGGGACAGGGAAGGCCAGGGAGACCCAGTACTTC.